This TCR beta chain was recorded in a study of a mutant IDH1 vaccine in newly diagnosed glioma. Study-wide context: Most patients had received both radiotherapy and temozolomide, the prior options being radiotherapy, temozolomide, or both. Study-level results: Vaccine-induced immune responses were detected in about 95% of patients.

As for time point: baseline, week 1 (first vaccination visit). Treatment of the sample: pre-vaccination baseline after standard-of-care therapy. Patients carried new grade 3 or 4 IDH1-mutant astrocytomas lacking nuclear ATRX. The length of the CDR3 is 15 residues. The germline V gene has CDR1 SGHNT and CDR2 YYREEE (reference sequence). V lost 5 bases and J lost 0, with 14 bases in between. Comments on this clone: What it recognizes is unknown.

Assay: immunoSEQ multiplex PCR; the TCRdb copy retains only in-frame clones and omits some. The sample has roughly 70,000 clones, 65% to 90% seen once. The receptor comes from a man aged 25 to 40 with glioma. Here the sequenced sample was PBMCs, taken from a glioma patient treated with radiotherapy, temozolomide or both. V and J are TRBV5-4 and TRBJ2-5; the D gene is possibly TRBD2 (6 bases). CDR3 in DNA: TGTGCCAGCAGTCGACGGGGGTCGTACCAAGAGACCCAGTACTTC. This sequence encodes CASSRRGSYQETQYF.